The present T cell receptor beta chain was sequenced within a study of T cells in Graves' hyperthyroidism and ophthalmopathy. RNA transcripts provided the source from which TCR beta CDR3 regions were amplified. Initially, a first-round RT-PCR of the TCR CDR3 employed the HTBI primer set. A single record per CDR3 protein comes from TCRdb applying MiXCR to the multiplex PCR reads. The profile shows approximately 330,000 distinct CDR3 sequences, around 23% of them singletons. The CDR3 has 14 amino acids. V lost 1 base and J 8 bases, leaving 13 bases between the germline ends. Germline values: CDR1 LGHDT, CDR2 YNNKEL (reference sequence). This clonotype was recorded many times. Its antigen is unknown. Study-wide findings and caveats: Patients with ophthalmopathy were separated from those with stable hyperthyroidism by a 13 V-J model. Most expanded thyroid clonotypes above 0.001 recurred in blood.

Exclusion of patients followed from uncontrolled infection, other autoimmune disease, pregnancy or lactation. Every diagnosis used clinical symptoms, serum thyroxine and TRAb, thyroid ultrasound and orbital computed tomography. The sequence was obtained from a woman between 45 and 60 years old with Graves' hyperthyroidism. The V call is TRBV3-1, the J call TRBJ2-3, with a weak D call TRBD2 (5 bases). The sequenced sample consisted of blood. Here the CDR3 reads CASSQGLARGTQYF. CDR3 nucleotide sequence: TGTGCCAGCAGCCAAGGGCTTGCTCGGGGTACGCAGTATTTT.